These T cell receptor beta chains were read from a single sample in a study of molecular identifiers for immune sequencing clone quantification. Using its own MiXCR run on the PCR reads, TCRdb lists one record per CDR3 protein. This table holds about 300,000 distinct CDR3 sequences, about a fifth found once. Sequences were obtained from naive CD8+ T cells from blood, with Jurkat cell RNA spiked in. These receptors all stem from a human donor in good health. Some libraries in this study had Jurkat cell RNA spiked in. The conserved cysteine and the conserved F or W are not part of the CDR3 here. Each record gives: clone size, CDR3 length, D gene, V gene, CDR3 protein. The D gene is left open where the match is weak. For some rows the clone size is stated as once, few or many, or as a class when expanded; others skip it.

many	15	TRBD2	TRBV15	ATSRVAGGRNQETQY
few	15	TRBD1	TRBV14	ASSQDLPGQPNTGAF
-	12	-	TRBV28	ASSQAGSTDTQY
many	11	TRBD1	TRBV29-1	SVADRGRDEQY
many	11	-	TRBV7-6	ASSRGGPYEQY
once	15	-	TRBV9	ASSTRDTGIVAGELF
many	11	-	TRBV28	ASSFWDTTEAF
many	15	-	TRBV6-6	ASSSLGAGRGSDTQY
-	12	-	TRBV27	ASSLSAFGTEAF
many	14	TRBD1	TRBV28	ASSPLPGTGINEQY
-	10	-	TRBV5-3	ANSLANTEAF
-	12	TRBD1	TRBV19	ASSAGTDSYEQY
many	13	TRBD2	TRBV6-6	ASSLSSGSPDTQY
many	13	-	TRBV7-2	ASSPGPFFPPEQF
-	11	TRBD1	TRBV19	ASTETGSYEQY
many	13	-	TRBV28	ASSLRGAAHYGYT
many	13	TRBD1	TRBV4-1	ASSQVDRATYGYT
many	11	-	TRBV29-1	SVKQGADTEAF
many	11	-	TRBV7-9	ASSPTENTEAF
-	12	-	TRBV10-1	ASSVGVGAYEQY
-	14	TRBD1	TRBV4-2	ASSQDWSGQVTLQF
-	11	TRBD1	TRBV30	AWSTGGTDTQY
few	10	-	TRBV14	ASSRLEGEQY
-	12	-	TRBV7-6	ASSLEGTQETQY
many	14	-	TRBV5-6	ASSLVGAVSPGELF
many	13	TRBD2	TRBV7-9	ASSLELAGVYEQY
many	11	-	TRBV20-1	SARGPLAPEQY
many	13	TRBD2	TRBV9	ASSVGLAVQETQY
-	12	-	TRBV3-1	ASSQDQGITEAF
many	12	-	TRBV27	ASSLFQNTGELF
many	8	-	TRBV29-1	SVVVVGAF
many	14	-	TRBV28	ASSLGPRAPQETQY
-	10	-	TRBV27	ATTGAAYEQY
many	14	TRBD1	TRBV6-2/TRBV6-3	ATIQWGDRGAETQY
many	14	TRBD1	TRBV7-9	ASSPRQGAQVDTQY
many	14	-	TRBV27	ASSLVGGASTDTQY
many	11	-	TRBV5-4	ASSQQGGETQY